What follows describes a single T cell receptor beta chain. Its cognate antigen is unknown. The CDR3 consists of 16 residues. Germline assignment: CDR1 LGHNA and CDR2 YNFKEQ. Trimming pared 1 base from V and 0 bases from J, leaving 11 bases between. The sample originates from a study of T cell responses to AZD1222 COVID-19 vaccine. The repertoire was sequenced with immunoSEQ multiplex PCR; TCRdb's copy has only in-frame clones and lacks some. The sample records about 110,000 clones, 87% being singletons. Regarding the study as a whole: Reportedly, nearly half of unique spike TCRs recognized epitopes outside B.1.351/B.1.1.7 mutations.

The source material was peripheral blood, sampled on day 0 of AZD1222 vaccination. The receptor was isolated from an adult in good health. The rearrangement links TRBV4-2 to TRBJ2-3, with D uncertain. The CDR3, as DNA: TGTGCCAGCAGCCAAGCTCACCGTCCTAGCACAGATACGCAGTATTTT. This encodes CASSQAHRPSTDTQYF.